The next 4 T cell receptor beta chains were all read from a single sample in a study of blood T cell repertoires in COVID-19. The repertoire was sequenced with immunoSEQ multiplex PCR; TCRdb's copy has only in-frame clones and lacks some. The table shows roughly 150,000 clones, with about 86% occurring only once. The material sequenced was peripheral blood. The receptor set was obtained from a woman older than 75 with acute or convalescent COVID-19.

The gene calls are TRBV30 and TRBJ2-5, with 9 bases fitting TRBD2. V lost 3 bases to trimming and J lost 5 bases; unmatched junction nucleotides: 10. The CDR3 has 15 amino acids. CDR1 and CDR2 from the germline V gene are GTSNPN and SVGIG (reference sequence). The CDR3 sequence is CAWRRAGGRWETQYF. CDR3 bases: TGTGCCTGGAGGAGAGCGGGGGGCCGATGGGAGACCCAGTACTTC.

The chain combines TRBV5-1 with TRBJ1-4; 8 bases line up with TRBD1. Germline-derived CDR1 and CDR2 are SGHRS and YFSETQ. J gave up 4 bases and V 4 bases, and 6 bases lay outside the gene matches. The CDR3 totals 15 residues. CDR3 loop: CASSPTQGGNEKLFF. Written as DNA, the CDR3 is TGCGCCAGCAGCCCTACACAGGGGGGTAATGAAAAACTGTTTTTT.

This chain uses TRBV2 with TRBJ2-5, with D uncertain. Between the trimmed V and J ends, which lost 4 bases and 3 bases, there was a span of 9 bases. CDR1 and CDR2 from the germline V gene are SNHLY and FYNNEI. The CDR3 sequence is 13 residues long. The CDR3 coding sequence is TGTGCCAGCAGTGTGGAACAGAAAGAGACCCAGTACTTC. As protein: CASSVEQKETQYF.

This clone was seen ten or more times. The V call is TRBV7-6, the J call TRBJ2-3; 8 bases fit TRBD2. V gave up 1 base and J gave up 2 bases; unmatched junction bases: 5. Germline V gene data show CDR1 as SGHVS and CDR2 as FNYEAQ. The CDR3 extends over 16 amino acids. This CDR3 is CASSLVSGSTTDTQYF. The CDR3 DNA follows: TGTGCCAGCAGCTTAGTGAGCGGGAGTACCACAGATACGCAGTATTTT.